This T cell receptor beta chain emerged from a study of T cells in Graves' hyperthyroidism and ophthalmopathy. Study-level results: Model-based prediction identified ophthalmopathy a median approximately 6 months prior to its onset. Most thyroid-expanded clonotypes above 0.001 were also found in blood.

Germline V lookup: CDR1 DFQATT, CDR2 SNEGSKA (reference sequence). The ends were cut back, 6 bases at V and 5 bases at J, with 17 bases in the middle. The CDR3 runs to 13 residues. TCR beta CDR3 regions were amplified from RNA. Carried out on the TCR CDR3, a first-round RT-PCR used the HTBI primer set. TCRdb reprocessed the multiplex PCR reads with MiXCR, giving one entry per CDR3 protein. The table shows about 710,000 distinct CDR3 sequences, with about 15% occurring only once. Clinical symptoms, serum thyroxine, TRAb, thyroid ultrasound and orbital computed tomography established diagnosis. Fresh peripheral blood, about 9.6 ml, yielded the PBMCs. Concerning this clonotype: Its target is unknown.

The sequenced sample consisted of blood. The source of this sequence is a man between 18 and 29 years old with Graves' hyperthyroidism. V and J are TRBV20-1 and TRBJ2-7, with D possibly TRBD1 on 5 matching bases. Here the CDR3 reads CSARSPKGDEQYF. In DNA form, the CDR3 reads TGCAGTGCAAGGTCTCCAAAAGGGGACGAGCAGTACTTC.